The entry below gives a single T cell receptor beta chain sequence along with its context. Its target is unknown. The record originates from a study of T-cell reconstitution after alpha-beta-depleted transplantation in children. The study, taken as a whole, reports: T-cell numbers and diversity, one year after transplant, stemmed largely from T cells that were newly produced. Alpha-beta T cells present about two months after transplant were reported to originate from several hundred expanded graft clones. TCRbeta diversity was high at day 60 in some patients (a result of surviving recipient T cells and thymic progenitors).

Unique molecular identifiers were incorporated when the TCRbeta library was constructed. One entry per CDR3 protein, called by TCRdb with MiXCR from the PCR reads. The sample includes about 500,000 distinct CDR3 sequences, around 10% of them seen just once. The V gene's germline CDR1 is DFQATT and CDR2 SNEGSKA (reference sequence). The ends were cut back, 6 bases at V and 3 bases at J, with 9 bases in the middle. The CDR3 extends over 11 amino acids. This specimen was PBMCs, mostly from graft donor cells, taken 180 days after TCRalphabeta/CD19-depleted stem cell transplant. The chain links TRBV20-1 to TRBJ2-7; possibly TRBD2 for D (5 bases). The clonotype originates from a female patient aged 2-9 years who had a stem cell transplant for aplastic anemia, so the T cells may come from the graft donor. CDR3 sequence: CSAAGNYEQYF. The CDR3 region has the DNA TGCAGTGCCGCCGGGAACTACGAGCAGTACTTC.